This T cell receptor (beta chain) was sequenced during a study of CD8 T cells in Susac syndrome. Random hexamers served to reverse transcribe roughly 0.5 to 1 ug RNA. An immunoSEQ multiplex PCR generated amplified TCR beta CDR3 products spanning 54 Vbeta and 13 Jbeta. One entry per CDR3 protein, called by TCRdb with MiXCR from the immunoSEQ multiplex PCR reads. The repertoire has 150,000 to 180,000 distinct CDR3 sequences, 85% to 95% of them found once; the top ten carry around 0.15%. The CDR3 is made up of 12 amino acids. Trimming stripped 3 bases from V and 6 bases from J, with 10 bases between. CDR1 and CDR2 (germline): SQVTM, ANQGSEA. Negative isolation was used for CD8+ and CD4+ T cells, and FACS enrichment was applied to TEMRA cells.

The chain employs TRBV29-1 and TRBJ2-3; D could derive from TRBD1 or TRBD2 (5 bases each). Sequenced input: CD4+ T cells from PBMCs. The TCR sequence derives from a human donor with Susac syndrome. This CDR3 is CSVDAGTDTQYF. DNA of the CDR3: TGCAGCGTTGACGCAGGGACCGATACGCAGTATTTT.